This entry features one T cell receptor beta chain sequence. What it binds is not known. Germline CDR1 and CDR2: SGHAT and FQNNGV. The ends were cut back, 0 bases at V and 5 bases at J, with 17 bases in the middle. The CDR3 contains 16 residues. Over several immunoSEQ plates, each subset's genomic DNA was distributed in even portions. This table comes from immunoSEQ multiplex PCR, and its TCRdb copy is limited to in-frame clones, with some not included. The sample lists nearly 1,000,000 clones; around 80% were seen once. This specimen belongs to a study of shared clonotypes between healthy human individuals. General study points: Naive subsets usually exceeded memory subsets in estimated richness.

The TCR comes from a man aged 18 to 29 in good health. Material: memory CD4+ T cells sorted from blood. Stated subset: CD45RA-negative fraction. The J gene is TRBJ2-7, the V gene TRBV11-2; D is possibly TRBD1 or TRBD2 (5 bases each). The CDR3 sequence: CASSLDYSGTGNEQYF. As DNA, the CDR3 is TGTGCCAGCAGCTTAGATTACTCCGGGACCGGCAACGAGCAGTACTTC.